The 20 T cell receptor beta chains below all came from one sample that was sequenced in a study of blood T cells in healthy people across ages. Through a sample-barcoded 5' primer and a J-beta primer mix, a second PCR was run for about 6 to 11 cycles. Each CDR3 protein is one row after TCRdb ran MiXCR on the 5' RACE reads. This table has about 720,000 distinct CDR3 sequences, around a fifth appearing once. The sample comprised blood. The receptors were gathered from a man in his 70s in good health.

In its sample, this clonotype was seen a few times. This chain uses TRBV19 with TRBJ2-3, with D unresolved. CDR1 and CDR2 (germline): LNHDA, SQIVND (reference sequence). This CDR3 has 16 residues. Between the trimmed V and J ends, which lost 2 bases and 2 bases, there was a span of 14 bases. The CDR3 DNA is TGTGCCAGTAGTATATCCCTCCGACGGTACACAGATACGCAGTATTTT. Its protein is CASSISLRRYTDTQYF.

J is TRBJ1-6 and V is TRBV12-5, with 8 positions matching TRBD1. The CDR3 totals 16 residues. CDR1 is LGHNT and CDR2 is FRNRAP in the germline V gene. V lost 1 base to trimming and J lost 8 bases; unmatched junction nucleotides: 7. The CDR3 coding sequence is TGTGCTAGTGGTTTGGGCCAGGGGGCGGTTGATTCACCCCTCCACTTT. This encodes CASGLGQGAVDSPLHF.

This clonotype was recorded a few times. The genes are TRBV5-1 and TRBJ1-2; TRBD1 matches 9 bases. Germline V gives CDR1 SGHRS, CDR2 YFSETQ. The length of the CDR3 is 15 residues. V trimming: 4 bases; J trimming: 1 base; junction bases outside the gene matches: 5. As DNA, the CDR3 is TGCGCCAGCAGCGGCCGGGACAGGGATAACTATGGCTACACCTTC. Its protein is CASSGRDRDNYGYTF.

In its sample, this clonotype was seen a few times. The rearrangement joins TRBV28 to TRBJ2-7; 9 bases map to TRBD1. Germline CDR1 is MDHEN and CDR2 is SYDVKM. V gave up 5 bases and J gave up 13 bases; unmatched junction bases: 9. The CDR3 has 12 amino acids. The chain's CDR3 is CASSPAGTGFYF. The CDR3 nucleotides are TGTGCCAGCAGTCCGGCCGGGACAGGGTTTTACTTC.

This clonotype came up a few times. J is TRBJ1-3 and V is TRBV7-9; tentatively, D is TRBD1 (5 bases). Trimming removed 7 bases from V and 0 bases from J, with 10 bases in between. This CDR3 has 14 amino acids. Germline V gene lookup returns CDR1 SEHNR and CDR2 FQNEAQ (reference sequence). In nucleotides, the CDR3 is TGTGCCAGCAAATGGGGGACCTCTGGAAACACCATATATTTT. It yields the protein CASKWGTSGNTIYF.

The chain combines TRBV7-9 with TRBJ2-3, with D possibly being TRBD1 (5 bases). V lost 4 bases, J lost 4 bases, and 12 bases lay in between. CDR1 SEHNR and CDR2 FQNEAQ come from the germline V gene (reference sequence). This CDR3 region has 14 residues. The chain's CDR3 is CASSSGHAADTQYF. DNA for the CDR3: TGTGCCAGCAGCTCAGGGCATGCGGCAGATACGCAGTATTTT.

This clonotype was found a few times. This sequence joins TRBV7-2 and TRBJ1-2, with D tentatively TRBD1 (6 bases). The CDR3 is made up of 16 amino acids. The V end lost 1 base, the J end lost 4 bases, and 16 bases lay between the germline ends. Germline loops: CDR1 SGHTA, CDR2 FQGNSA. DNA of the CDR3: TGTGCCAGCAGCTTAGAGTTGGTGGGACAACTCTATGGCTACACCTTC. It specifies CASSLELVGQLYGYTF.

The table lists this clonotype with a few counts. V gene TRBV24-1 combines with J gene TRBJ2-3; a possible D gene is TRBD1 (6 bases). V was cut by 0 bases and J by 1 base, with 19 bases left in between. The V gene's germline CDR1 is KGHDR and CDR2 SFDVKD. The CDR3 has 19 residues. The CDR3 here is CATSDLGIPNRAGTDTQYF. The CDR3 nucleotides are TGTGCCACCAGTGATTTGGGCATCCCGAACAGGGCCGGCACAGATACGCAGTATTTT.

This clonotype occurred a few times. This chain joins TRBV29-1 and TRBJ1-1; 9 nucleotides line up with TRBD1. V was clipped by 7 bases and J by 5 bases; unmatched bases: 8. The germline V gene encodes CDR1 SQVTM and CDR2 ANQGSEA. This CDR3 has 13 amino acids. The CDR3: CSAEGTGRTEAFF. The CDR3 nucleotides read TGCAGCGCCGAGGGGACAGGGCGGACTGAAGCTTTCTTT.

V and J are TRBV3-1 and TRBJ1-1, with D hard to call. The V end lost 1 base, the J end lost 1 base, and 10 bases lay between the germline ends. Per the germline V gene, CDR1 is LGHDT and CDR2 is YNNKEL (reference sequence). The CDR3 is 15 residues long. This chain's CDR3 is CASSQVRLRNTEAFF. The CDR3, as DNA: TGTGCCAGCAGCCAAGTCAGGTTAAGGAACACTGAAGCTTTCTTT. Complete variable domain (other parts from reference TRBV3-1 and TRBJ1-1): DTAVSQTPKYLVTQMGNDKSIKCEQNLGHDTMYWYKQDSKKFLKIMFSYNNKELIINETVPNRFSPKSPDKAHLNLHINSLELGDSAVYFCASSQVRLRNTEAFFGQGTRLTVV.

This clonotype was seen a handful of times. The genes are TRBV12-3 or TRBV12-4 and TRBJ2-2; the D is unclear. V was cut by 6 bases and J by 2 bases, with 19 bases left in between. CDR3 length equals 17 residues. CDR3 coding DNA: TGTGCCAGCAGCCAGCACGGTTTTGGATCAAACACCGGGGAGCTGTTTTTT. It codes for CASSQHGFGSNTGELFF.

This rearrangement joins TRBV5-1 to TRBJ1-2, with no clear D. The CDR3 is 13 residues long. Per germline, CDR1 SGHRS and CDR2 YFSETQ. V dropped 3 bases and J dropped 6 bases, with 12 bases sitting between them. CDR3 nucleotides: TGCGCCAGCAGCTCGTTCCCGGGAGATGGCTACACCTTC. Translating it yields CASSSFPGDGYTF.

V usage is TRBV27 and J usage is TRBJ2-7; 8 bases match TRBD1. J lost 0 bases, V lost 0 bases, and 1 base had no gene match. Germline assignment: CDR1 MNHEY and CDR2 SMNVEV (reference sequence). CDR3 length: 15 residues. The CDR3 sequence is CASSLSDRGSYEQYF. For the CDR3, the DNA is TGTGCCAGCAGTTTATCCGACAGGGGCTCCTACGAGCAGTACTTC.

This clonotype was seen a handful of times. The chain employs TRBV7-2 and TRBJ1-2; 9 bases agree with TRBD1. The CDR3 totals 14 residues. Germline V CDR1 and CDR2: SGHTA, FQGNSA. V was pared by 5 bases and J by 9 bases, with 10 bases of the junction left unmatched. The CDR3 DNA follows: TGTGCCAGCAGCCCCGGACAGGGGCTGCGTAGCTACACCTTC. Amino acid sequence: CASSPGQGLRSYTF.

The rearrangement uses TRBV15 and TRBJ1-2; D ambiguous. There are 14 residues in the CDR3. CDR1 and CDR2 from the germline V gene are LNHNV and YYDKDF (reference sequence). The V end was cut by 0 bases, the J end by 3 bases, with 8 bases between. DNA of the CDR3: TGTGCCACCAGCAGAGATCGGGGTCACTATGGCTACACCTTC. Translated: CATSRDRGHYGYTF.

This clonotype was detected a few times. The V gene is TRBV11-2, the J gene TRBJ1-2; a possible D gene is TRBD1 (5 bases). Germline values: CDR1 SGHAT, CDR2 FQNNGV. The V gene lost 5 bases and the J gene lost 4 bases, with 14 bases spanning the gap. This CDR3 contains 14 residues. The CDR3 here is CASSPDSRGYGYTF. Written as DNA, the CDR3 is TGTGCCAGCAGCCCTGATTCGAGGGGCTATGGCTACACCTTC.

A few counts support this clonotype. The chain recombines TRBV5-1 with TRBJ2-1, with 14 bases aligning to TRBD2. V lost 2 bases, J lost 9 bases, and 4 bases stayed unmatched. The germline V gene has CDR1 SGHRS and CDR2 YFSETQ. The CDR3 is 15 amino acids. In nucleotides, the CDR3 is TGCGCCAGCAGCTTACGACTAGCGGGGGGGTCTGAGCAGTTCTTC. Translation gives CASSLRLAGGSEQFF.

The chain combines TRBV27 with TRBJ2-1; D uncertain. V gave up 2 bases and J gave up 0 bases, with 11 bases separating them. The CDR3 is made up of 16 amino acids. Germline loops: CDR1 MNHEY, CDR2 SMNVEV (reference sequence). CDR3: CASSLGRTLSYNEQFF. The CDR3 nucleotides are TGTGCCAGCAGTTTAGGACGTACTCTCTCCTACAATGAGCAGTTCTTC.

This chain connects TRBV5-1 to TRBJ2-3; the D gene is possibly TRBD2 (6 bases). Germline V CDR1 and CDR2: SGHRS, YFSETQ. The CDR3 totals 12 residues. V was shortened by 4 bases and J by 12 bases, with 15 bases between the two germline ends. The CDR3 protein is CASSGTSRHQYF. For the CDR3, the DNA is TGCGCCAGCAGCGGGACTTCTCGACATCAGTATTTT.

This clonotype was seen only a few times. This chain connects TRBV3-1 to TRBJ2-5; maybe TRBD2 (6 bases). V dropped 0 bases and J dropped 2 bases, with 16 bases sitting between them. Per the germline V gene, CDR1 is LGHDT and CDR2 is YNNKEL (reference sequence). The CDR3 spans 17 residues. In DNA form, the CDR3 reads TGTGCCAGCAGCCAAGATCGGAGGGACCCAGATCAAGAGACCCAGTACTTC. It codes for CASSQDRRDPDQETQYF.